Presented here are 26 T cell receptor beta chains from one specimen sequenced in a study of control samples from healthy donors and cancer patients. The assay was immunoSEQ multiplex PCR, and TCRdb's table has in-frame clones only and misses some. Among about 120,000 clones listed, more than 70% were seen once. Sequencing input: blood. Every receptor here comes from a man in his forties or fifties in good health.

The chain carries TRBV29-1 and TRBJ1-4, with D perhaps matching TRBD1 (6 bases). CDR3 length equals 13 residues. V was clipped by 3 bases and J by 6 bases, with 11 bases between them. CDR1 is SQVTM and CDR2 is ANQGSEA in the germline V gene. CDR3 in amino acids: CSVDTGMDEKLFF. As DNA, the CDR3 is TGCAGCGTTGATACAGGGATGGATGAAAAACTGTTTTTT.

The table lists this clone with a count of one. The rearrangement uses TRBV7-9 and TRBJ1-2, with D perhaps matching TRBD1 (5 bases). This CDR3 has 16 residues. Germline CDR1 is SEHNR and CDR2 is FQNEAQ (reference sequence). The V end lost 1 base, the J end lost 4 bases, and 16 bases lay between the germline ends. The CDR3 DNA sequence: TGTGCCAGCAGCTTAGAATCTCCACGGAGGGGCTATGGCTACACCTTC. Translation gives CASSLESPRRGYGYTF.

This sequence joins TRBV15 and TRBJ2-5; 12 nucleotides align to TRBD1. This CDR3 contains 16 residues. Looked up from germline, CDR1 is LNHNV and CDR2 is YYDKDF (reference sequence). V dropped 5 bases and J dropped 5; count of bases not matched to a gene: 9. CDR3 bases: TGTGCCACCAGCCCACACCGGGACAGGGGGCGGGAGACCCAGTACTTC. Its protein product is CATSPHRDRGRETQYF.

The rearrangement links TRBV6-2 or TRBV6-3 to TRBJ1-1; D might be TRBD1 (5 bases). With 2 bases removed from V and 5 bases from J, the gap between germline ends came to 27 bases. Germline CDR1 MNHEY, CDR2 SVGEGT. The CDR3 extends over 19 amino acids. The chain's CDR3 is CASSYVFFVRESDRTEAFF. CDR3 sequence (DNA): TGTGCCAGCAGTTACGTCTTTTTTGTCAGGGAATCGGATAGGACTGAAGCTTTCTTT.

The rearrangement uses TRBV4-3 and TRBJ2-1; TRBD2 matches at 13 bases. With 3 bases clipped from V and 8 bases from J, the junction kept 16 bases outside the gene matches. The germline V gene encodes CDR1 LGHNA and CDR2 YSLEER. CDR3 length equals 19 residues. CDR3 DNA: TGCGCCAGCAGCCAGATACTAGCGGGGGGGCCGGGGGGATTGGATGAGCAGTTCTTC. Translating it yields CASSQILAGGPGGLDEQFF.

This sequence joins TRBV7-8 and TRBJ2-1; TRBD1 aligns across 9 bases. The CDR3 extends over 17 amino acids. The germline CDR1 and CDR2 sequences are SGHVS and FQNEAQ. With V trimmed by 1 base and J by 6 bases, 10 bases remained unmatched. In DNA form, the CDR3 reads TGTGCCAGCAGCTTAGGTTTATTTAGACAGGGGGTCAATGAGCAGTTCTTC. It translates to CASSLGLFRQGVNEQFF.

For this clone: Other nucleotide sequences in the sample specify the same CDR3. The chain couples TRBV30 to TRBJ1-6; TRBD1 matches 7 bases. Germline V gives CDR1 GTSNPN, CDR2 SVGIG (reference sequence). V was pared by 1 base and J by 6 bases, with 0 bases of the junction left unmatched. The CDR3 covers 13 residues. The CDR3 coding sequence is TGTGCCTGGAGTGGACAGGGTAATTCACCCCTCCACTTT. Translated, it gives CAWSGQGNSPLHF.

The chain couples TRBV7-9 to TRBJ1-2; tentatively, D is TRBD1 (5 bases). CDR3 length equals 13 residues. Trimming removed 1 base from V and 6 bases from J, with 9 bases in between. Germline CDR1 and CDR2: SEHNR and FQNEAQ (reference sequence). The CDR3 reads CASSLGGANGYTF. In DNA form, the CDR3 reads TGTGCCAGCAGCTTAGGAGGGGCTAATGGCTACACCTTC.

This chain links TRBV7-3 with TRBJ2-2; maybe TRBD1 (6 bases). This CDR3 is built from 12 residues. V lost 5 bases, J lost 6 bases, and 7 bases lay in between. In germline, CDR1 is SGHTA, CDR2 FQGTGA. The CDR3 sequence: CASSQGSGELFF. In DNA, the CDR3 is TGTGCCAGCAGCCAGGGGTCCGGGGAGCTGTTTTTT.

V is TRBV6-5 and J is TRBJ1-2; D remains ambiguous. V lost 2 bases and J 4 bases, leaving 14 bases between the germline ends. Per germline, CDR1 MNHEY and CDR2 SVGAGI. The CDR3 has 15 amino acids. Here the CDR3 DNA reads TGTGCCAGCAGTTACCCTCGGGGAAATGGCTATGGCTACACCTTC. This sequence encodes CASSYPRGNGYGYTF.

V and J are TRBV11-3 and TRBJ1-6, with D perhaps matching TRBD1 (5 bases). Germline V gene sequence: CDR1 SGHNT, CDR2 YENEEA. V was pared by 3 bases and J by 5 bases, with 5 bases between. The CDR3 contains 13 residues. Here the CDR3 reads CASSLTDNSPLHF. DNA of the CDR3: TGTGCCAGCAGCTTGACAGATAATTCACCCCTCCACTTT.

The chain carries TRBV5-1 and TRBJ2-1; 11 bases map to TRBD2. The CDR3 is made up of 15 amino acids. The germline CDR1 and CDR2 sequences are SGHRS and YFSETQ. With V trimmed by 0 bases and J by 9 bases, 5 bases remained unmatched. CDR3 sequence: CASSLVAGGPIEQFF. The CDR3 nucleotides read TGCGCCAGCAGCTTGGTAGCGGGGGGGCCGATTGAGCAGTTCTTC.

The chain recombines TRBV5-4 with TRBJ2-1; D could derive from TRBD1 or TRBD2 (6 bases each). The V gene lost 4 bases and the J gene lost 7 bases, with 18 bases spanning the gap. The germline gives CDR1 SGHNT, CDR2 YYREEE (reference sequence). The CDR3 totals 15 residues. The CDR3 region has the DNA TGTGCCAGCAGCCACAGGGAGGCCTTGGGGAATGAGCAGTTCTTC. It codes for CASSHREALGNEQFF.

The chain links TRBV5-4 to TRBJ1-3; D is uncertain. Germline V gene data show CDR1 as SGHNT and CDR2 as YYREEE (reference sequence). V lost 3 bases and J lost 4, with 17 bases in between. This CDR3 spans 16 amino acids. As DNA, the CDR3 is TGTGCCAGCAGCTCCGGAGGCTTATCGAAAGGAAACACCATATATTTT. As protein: CASSSGGLSKGNTIYF. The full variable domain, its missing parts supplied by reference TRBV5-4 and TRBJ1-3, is ETGVTQSPTHLIKTRGQQVTLRCSSQSGHNTVSWYQQALGQGPQFIFQYYREEENGRGNFPPRFSGLQFPNYSSELNVNALELDDSALYLCASSSGGLSKGNTIYFGEGSWLTVV.

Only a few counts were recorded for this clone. CDR3 in DNA: TGTGCCAGCTCACCGGCGGGGGCGGATTCACCCCTCCACTTT. The encoded protein is CASSPAGADSPLHF. The rearrangement links TRBV18 to TRBJ1-6; TRBD1 might be the D (6 bases). The CDR3 length is 14 residues. Per germline, CDR1 KGHSH and CDR2 LQKENI. V lost 3 bases and J 8 bases, leaving 11 bases between the germline ends.

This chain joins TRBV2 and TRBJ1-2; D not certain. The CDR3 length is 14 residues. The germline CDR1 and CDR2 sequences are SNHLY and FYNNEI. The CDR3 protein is CALLSAGTNYGYTF. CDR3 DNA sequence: TGTGCTCTTCTTTCGGCAGGAACTAACTATGGCTACACCTTC.

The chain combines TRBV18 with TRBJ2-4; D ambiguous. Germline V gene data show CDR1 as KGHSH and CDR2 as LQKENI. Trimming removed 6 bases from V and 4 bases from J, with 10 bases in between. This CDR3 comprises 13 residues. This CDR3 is CASSPKEKNIQYF. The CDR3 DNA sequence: TGTGCCAGCTCCCCGAAGGAAAAAAACATTCAGTACTTC.

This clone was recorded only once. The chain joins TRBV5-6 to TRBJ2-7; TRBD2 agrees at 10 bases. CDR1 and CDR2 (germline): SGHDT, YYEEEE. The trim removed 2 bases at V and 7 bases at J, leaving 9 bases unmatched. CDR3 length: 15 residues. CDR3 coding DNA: TGTGCCAGCAGCTTTATCACTAGCGGGGTGGGTGAGCAGTACTTC. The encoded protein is CASSFITSGVGEQYF.

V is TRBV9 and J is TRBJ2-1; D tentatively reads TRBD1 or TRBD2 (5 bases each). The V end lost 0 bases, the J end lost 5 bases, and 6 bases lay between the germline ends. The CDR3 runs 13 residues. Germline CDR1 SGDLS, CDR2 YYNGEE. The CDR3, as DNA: TGTGCCAGCAGCGTAGTGGGACACAATGAGCAGTTCTTC. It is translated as CASSVVGHNEQFF.

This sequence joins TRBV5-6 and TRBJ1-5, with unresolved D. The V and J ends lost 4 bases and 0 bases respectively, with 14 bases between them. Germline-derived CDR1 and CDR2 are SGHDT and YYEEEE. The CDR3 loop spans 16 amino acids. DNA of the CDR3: TGTGCCAGCAGCCGGGCTGAGGGATATAGCAATCAGCCCCAGCATTTT. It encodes CASSRAEGYSNQPQHF.

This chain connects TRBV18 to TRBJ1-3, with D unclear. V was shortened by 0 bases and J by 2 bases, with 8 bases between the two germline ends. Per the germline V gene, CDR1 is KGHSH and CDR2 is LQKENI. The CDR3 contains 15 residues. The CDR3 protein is CASSPPNLAGNTIYF. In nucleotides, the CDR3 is TGTGCCAGCTCACCACCTAATCTGGCTGGAAACACCATATATTTT.

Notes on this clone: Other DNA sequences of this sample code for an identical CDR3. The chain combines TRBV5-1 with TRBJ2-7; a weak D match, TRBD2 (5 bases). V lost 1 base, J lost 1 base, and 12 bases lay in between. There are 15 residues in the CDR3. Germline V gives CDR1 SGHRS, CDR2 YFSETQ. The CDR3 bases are TGCGCCAGCAGCTTGTTGGGCGGAGGTTCCTACGAGCAGTACTTC. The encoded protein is CASSLLGGGSYEQYF.

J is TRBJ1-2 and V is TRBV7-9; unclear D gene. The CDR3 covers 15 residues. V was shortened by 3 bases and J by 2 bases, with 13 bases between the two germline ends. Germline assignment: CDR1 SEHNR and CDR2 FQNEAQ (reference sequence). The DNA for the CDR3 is TGTGCCAGCAGCTTGGTCGGGCGGAAGAACTATGGCTACACCTTC. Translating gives CASSLVGRKNYGYTF.

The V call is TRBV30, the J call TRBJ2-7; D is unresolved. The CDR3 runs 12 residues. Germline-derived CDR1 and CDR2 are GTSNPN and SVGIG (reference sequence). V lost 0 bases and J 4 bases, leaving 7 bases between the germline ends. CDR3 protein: CAWSVLFYEQYF. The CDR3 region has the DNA TGTGCCTGGAGTGTACTCTTTTACGAGCAGTACTTC.

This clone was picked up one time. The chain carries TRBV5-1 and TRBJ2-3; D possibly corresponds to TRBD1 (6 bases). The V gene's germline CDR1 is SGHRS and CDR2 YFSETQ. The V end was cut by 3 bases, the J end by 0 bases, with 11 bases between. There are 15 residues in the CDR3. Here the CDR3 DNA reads TGCGCCAGCAGCTCCACCGGACAGAGCACAGATACGCAGTATTTT. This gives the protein CASSSTGQSTDTQYF.

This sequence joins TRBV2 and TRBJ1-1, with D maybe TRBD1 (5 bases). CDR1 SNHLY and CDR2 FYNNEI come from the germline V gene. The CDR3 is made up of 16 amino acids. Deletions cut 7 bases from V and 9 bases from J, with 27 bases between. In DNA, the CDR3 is TGTGCCAGCACTACGACAAGAGGTGGGGCGGGTCGTCAAGCTTTCTTT. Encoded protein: CASTTTRGGAGRQAFF.